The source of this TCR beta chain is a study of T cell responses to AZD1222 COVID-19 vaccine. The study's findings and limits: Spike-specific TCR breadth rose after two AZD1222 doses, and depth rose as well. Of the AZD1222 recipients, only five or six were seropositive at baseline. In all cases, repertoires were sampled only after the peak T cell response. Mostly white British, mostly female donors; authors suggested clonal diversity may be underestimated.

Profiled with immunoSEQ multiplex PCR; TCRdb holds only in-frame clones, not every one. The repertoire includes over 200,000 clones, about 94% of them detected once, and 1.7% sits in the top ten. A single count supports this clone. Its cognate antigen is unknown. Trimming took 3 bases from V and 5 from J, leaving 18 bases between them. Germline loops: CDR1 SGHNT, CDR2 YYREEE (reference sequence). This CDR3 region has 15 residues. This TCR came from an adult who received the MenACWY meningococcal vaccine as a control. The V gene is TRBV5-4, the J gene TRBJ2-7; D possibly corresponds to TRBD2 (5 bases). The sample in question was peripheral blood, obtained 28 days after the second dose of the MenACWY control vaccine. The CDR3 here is CASSWGKTSAHEQYF. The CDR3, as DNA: TGTGCCAGCAGCTGGGGTAAAACTAGTGCCCACGAGCAGTACTTC.